Below are 17 T cell receptor beta chains sequenced from a single sample in a study of T cell responses to AZD1222 COVID-19 vaccine. Using immunoSEQ multiplex PCR, the repertoire was profiled, and TCRdb retains in-frame clones only, with some absent. This sample has more than 60,000 clones, with 80% to 90% found just once. Sequencing used peripheral blood, obtained 28 days after the second AZD1222 dose. The receptors here all came from an adult who received the AZD1222 COVID-19 vaccine.

This chain links TRBV3-1 (or the pseudogene TRBV3-2) with TRBJ2-7; 10 bases line up with TRBD1. CDR3 length equals 16 residues. Losses at the gene ends were 2 bases for V and 3 bases for J; bases not matched to a gene: 7. CDR1 LGHDT and CDR2 YNNKEL come from the germline V gene (reference sequence). The CDR3 bases are TGTGCCAGCAGCCAAAACGGGACAGGGGAGTTCTACGAGCAGTACTTC. Translating gives CASSQNGTGEFYEQYF.

In this sample, this clone is medium-sized. CDR3 sequence: CAWSYLGTDGYTF. The CDR3 nucleotides are TGTGCCTGGAGTTATTTGGGGACCGATGGCTACACCTTC. The chain has TRBV30 and TRBJ1-2; tentatively, D is TRBD1 (5 bases). Germline V gene data show CDR1 as GTSNPN and CDR2 as SVGIG (reference sequence). V was cut by 2 bases and J by 6 bases, with 13 bases left in between. The CDR3 is 13 amino acids.

This chain joins TRBV5-8 and TRBJ2-5; D is uncertain. The germline V gene has CDR1 SGHTS and CDR2 YDEGEE. This CDR3 has 12 residues. V lost 2 bases, J lost 8 bases, and 10 bases lay in between. DNA for the CDR3: TGTGCCAGCAGCTTAGACGTACAAACCCAGTACTTC. Protein sequence: CASSLDVQTQYF. The whole variable domain, filled in from reference TRBV5-8 and TRBJ2-5, reads EAGVTQSPTHLIKTRGQQATLRCSPISGHTSVYWYQQALGLGLQFLLWYDEGEERNRGNFPPRFSGRQFPNYSSELNVNALELEDSALYLCASSLDVQTQYFGPGTRLLVL.

J is TRBJ2-6 and V is TRBV7-3; D uncertain. Deletions cut 2 bases from V and 0 bases from J, with 14 bases between. The CDR3 has 18 amino acids. The V gene's germline CDR1 is SGHTA and CDR2 FQGTGA. CDR3 sequence reads: CASSLGVGFLSGANVLTF. CDR3 coding DNA: TGTGCCAGCAGCTTAGGCGTGGGGTTCCTCTCTGGGGCCAACGTCCTGACTTTC.

This chain joins TRBV28 and TRBJ2-7; weak D call: TRBD1 (6 bases). Germline V gene sequence: CDR1 MDHEN, CDR2 SYDVKM. This CDR3 has 14 residues. V lost 4 bases and J 3 bases, leaving 13 bases between the germline ends. CDR3 in DNA: TGTGCCAGCAGTTCCTGGGCAGGGGACTACGAGCAGTACTTC. It specifies CASSSWAGDYEQYF.

This clone showed up just a few times. V usage is TRBV6-5 and J usage is TRBJ1-1; weak D call: TRBD1 (5 bases). Germline CDR1 MNHEY, CDR2 SVGAGI. Trimming took off 7 bases at V and 1 base at J, with 16 bases between the two ends. The CDR3 loop spans 15 amino acids. The CDR3 here is CASTLKTEGNTEAFF. In nucleotides, the CDR3 is TGTGCCAGCACCCTAAAGACAGAGGGGAACACTGAAGCTTTCTTT.

This sequence joins TRBV7-2 and TRBJ2-2; TRBD1 matches 7 bases. Germline assignment: CDR1 SGHTA and CDR2 FQGNSA. Germline trimming cut 5 bases from V and 1 base from J; bases unmatched to any gene: 4. This CDR3 has 15 residues. This CDR3 is CASSPRTGNTGELFF. As DNA, the CDR3 is TGTGCCAGCAGCCCGCGGACAGGGAACACCGGGGAGCTGTTTTTT. The entire variable domain, with the rest obtained from reference TRBV7-2 and TRBJ2-2, is as follows: GAGVSQSPSNKVTEKGKDVELRCDPISGHTALYWYRQSLGQGLEFLIYFQGNSAPDKSGLPSDRFSAERTGGSVSTLTIQRTQQEDSAVYLCASSPRTGNTGELFFGEGSRLTVL.

The chain recombines TRBV5-1 with TRBJ1-1; TRBD1 aligns across 8 bases. The CDR3 extends over 14 amino acids. The V gene's germline CDR1 is SGHRS and CDR2 YFSETQ. V gave up 3 bases and J gave up 5 bases; unmatched junction bases: 6. This CDR3 is CASSSLQGETEAFF. CDR3 sequence (DNA): TGCGCCAGCAGCTCTTTACAGGGGGAGACTGAAGCTTTCTTT.

V and J are TRBV19 and TRBJ1-1; D gene ambiguous. Trimming took off 7 bases at V and 0 bases at J, with 12 bases between the two ends. CDR1 and CDR2 (germline): LNHDA, SQIVND (reference sequence). This CDR3 has 14 residues. The CDR3 reads CASKKETVNTEAFF. The DNA for the CDR3 is TGTGCCAGTAAAAAGGAGACTGTGAACACTGAAGCTTTCTTT.

This clone appeared once. V and J are TRBV5-6 and TRBJ2-7; TRBD1 aligns across 8 bases. Germline loops: CDR1 SGHDT, CDR2 YYEEEE. Trimming at V came to 4 bases and at J to 3 bases, leaving 12 bases not matched to a gene. This CDR3 is 16 amino acids long. CDR3 in DNA: TGTGCCAGCAGCCACGCTTTAGGACAGGGAATCTACGAGCAGTACTTC. Its protein product is CASSHALGQGIYEQYF.

Points on this clone: At one of its ends the junction is not consistent with the germline gene, which may arise from a read error. The CDR3 here is CASSLAGTGVSPLHF. For the CDR3, the DNA is TGTGCCAGCAGTTTGGCCGGGACAGGGGTTTCACCCCTCCACTTT. This chain links TRBV5-6 with TRBJ1-6; TRBD1 matches at 10 bases. In germline, CDR1 is SGHDT, CDR2 YYEEEE. The CDR3 is 15 residues long.

The chain joins TRBV11-2 to TRBJ2-7; 8 nucleotides match TRBD1. This CDR3 comprises 16 residues. Losses at the gene ends were 0 bases for V and 3 bases for J; bases not matched to a gene: 7. CDR1 is SGHAT and CDR2 is FQNNGV in the germline V gene. The CDR3 region has the DNA TGTGCCAGCAGCTTAGATCAGGGGGCATCGGGCTACGAGCAGTACTTC. As protein: CASSLDQGASGYEQYF. Filled out from reference TRBV11-2 and TRBJ2-7, the complete variable domain reads EAGVAQSPRYKIIEKRQSVAFWCNPISGHATLYWYQQILGQGPKLLIQFQNNGVVDDSQLPKDRFSAERLKGVDSTLKIQPAKLEDSAVYLCASSLDQGASGYEQYFGPGTRLTVT.

This rearrangement joins TRBV7-2 to TRBJ2-5, with 10 bases identical to TRBD2. In germline, CDR1 is SGHTA, CDR2 FQGNSA. Trimming cost V 4 bases and J 5 bases; bases outside gene matches: 7. This CDR3 is built from 15 residues. CDR3 residues: CASSWSGGARETQYF. In DNA form, the CDR3 reads TGTGCCAGCAGCTGGAGCGGGGGGGCCCGGGAGACCCAGTACTTC.

The chain recombines TRBV6-1 with TRBJ1-2, with 9 bases that match TRBD1. Looked up from germline, CDR1 is MNHNS and CDR2 is SASEGT. The ends lost 4 bases at V and 9 bases at J; junction bases unmatched: 15. The CDR3 is 16 amino acids. This CDR3 is CASSGGVGAGQGRYTF. The CDR3, as DNA: TGTGCCAGCAGTGGAGGCGTTGGAGCGGGACAGGGCCGCTACACCTTC.

This clone was found once. The chain is built from TRBV3-1 (or the pseudogene TRBV3-2) and TRBJ1-3, with D possibly matching TRBD1 (5 bases). Trimming removed 3 bases from V and 8 bases from J, with 14 bases in between. Germline values: CDR1 LGHDT, CDR2 YNNKEL (reference sequence). CDR3 length: 14 amino acids. The CDR3: CASSQVSREHTIYF. CDR3 in DNA: TGTGCCAGCAGCCAGGTCAGCAGGGAACACACCATATATTTT.

The chain employs TRBV5-1 and TRBJ1-2; D call uncertain. With 2 bases removed from V and 1 base from J, the gap between germline ends came to 9 bases. Germline V CDR1 and CDR2: SGHRS, YFSETQ. This CDR3 region has 14 residues. The CDR3 region has the DNA TGCGCCAGCAGCTTTGACGGGGTTAACTATGGCTACACCTTC. Translated: CASSFDGVNYGYTF.

This chain joins TRBV7-9 and TRBJ1-1; unclear D gene. Per the germline V gene, CDR1 is SEHNR and CDR2 is FQNEAQ (reference sequence). CDR3 length equals 13 residues. The V end was cut by 4 bases, the J end by 7 bases, with 13 bases between. CDR3 nucleotides: TGTGCCAGCAGCTCCGAAACGACCTTTGAAGCTTTCTTT. Its translation is CASSSETTFEAFF.